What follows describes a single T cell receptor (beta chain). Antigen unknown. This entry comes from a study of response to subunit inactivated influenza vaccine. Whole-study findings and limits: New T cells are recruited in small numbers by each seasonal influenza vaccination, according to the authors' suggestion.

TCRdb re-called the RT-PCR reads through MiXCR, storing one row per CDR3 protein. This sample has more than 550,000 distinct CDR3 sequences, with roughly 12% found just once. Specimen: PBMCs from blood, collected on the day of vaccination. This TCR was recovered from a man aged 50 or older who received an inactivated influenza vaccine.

The CDR3 DNA follows: TGCGCCAGCAGCGTGGGACTAGCCCCCTACAATGAGCAGTTCTTC. Translated, it gives CASSVGLAPYNEQFF. The rearrangement uses TRBV5-1 and TRBJ2-1; 9 nucleotides agree with TRBD2. J was trimmed by 2 bases and V by 4 bases; bases with no gene match: 4. CDR1 and CDR2 (germline): SGHRS, YFSETQ. CDR3 length equals 15 residues.